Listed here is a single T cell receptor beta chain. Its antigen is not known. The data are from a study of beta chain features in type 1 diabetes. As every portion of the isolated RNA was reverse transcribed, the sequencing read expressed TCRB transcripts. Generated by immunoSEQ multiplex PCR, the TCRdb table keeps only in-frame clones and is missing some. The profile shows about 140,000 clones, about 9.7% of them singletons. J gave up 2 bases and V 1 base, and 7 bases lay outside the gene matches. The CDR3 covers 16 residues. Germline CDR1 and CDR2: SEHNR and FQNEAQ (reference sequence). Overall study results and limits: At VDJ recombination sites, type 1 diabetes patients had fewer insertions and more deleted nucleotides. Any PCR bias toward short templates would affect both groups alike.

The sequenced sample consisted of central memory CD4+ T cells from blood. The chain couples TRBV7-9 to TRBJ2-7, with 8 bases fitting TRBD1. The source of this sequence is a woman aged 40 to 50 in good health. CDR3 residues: CASSLERGQGAYEQYF. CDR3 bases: TGTGCCAGCAGCTTAGAGAGAGGACAGGGAGCCTACGAGCAGTACTTC. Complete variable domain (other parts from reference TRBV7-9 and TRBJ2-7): DTGVSQNPRHKITKRGQNVTFRCDPISEHNRLYWYRQTLGQGPEFLTYFQNEAQLEKSRLLSDRFSAERPKGSFSTLEIQRTEQGDSAMYLCASSLERGQGAYEQYFGPGTRLTVT.